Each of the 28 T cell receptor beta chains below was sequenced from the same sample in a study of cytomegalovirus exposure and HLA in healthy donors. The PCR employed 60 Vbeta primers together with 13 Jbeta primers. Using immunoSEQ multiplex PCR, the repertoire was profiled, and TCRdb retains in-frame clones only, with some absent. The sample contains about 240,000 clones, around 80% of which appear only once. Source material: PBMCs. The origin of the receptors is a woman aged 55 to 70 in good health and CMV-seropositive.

The CDR3 sequence is CASSYGTDFSTDTQYF. In nucleotides, the CDR3 is TGTGCCAGCAGCTATGGGACTGACTTTAGCACAGATACGCAGTATTTT. The chain carries TRBV5-4 and TRBJ2-3; D may be TRBD2 (6 bases). CDR3 length: 16 amino acids. Germline assignment: CDR1 SGHNT and CDR2 YYREEE (reference sequence). Trimming removed 3 bases at V and 0 bases at J, with 14 bases between.

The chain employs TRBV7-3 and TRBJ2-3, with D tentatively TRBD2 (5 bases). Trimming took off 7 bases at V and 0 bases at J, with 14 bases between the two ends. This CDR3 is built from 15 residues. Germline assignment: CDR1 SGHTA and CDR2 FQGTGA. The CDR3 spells CASTPEGASTDTQYF. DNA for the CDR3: TGTGCCAGCACCCCAGAGGGAGCTAGCACAGATACGCAGTATTTT. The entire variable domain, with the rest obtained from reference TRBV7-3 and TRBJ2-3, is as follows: GAGVSQTPSNKVTEKGKYVELRCDPISGHTALYWYRQSLGQGPEFLIYFQGTGAADDSGLPNDRFFAVRPEGSVSTLKIQRTERGDSAVYLCASTPEGASTDTQYFGPGTRLTVL.

The CDR3 protein is CASSLGTGEYGYTF. The CDR3 region has the DNA TGTGCCAGCAGTCTTGGGACAGGGGAATATGGCTACACCTTC. The gene calls are TRBV6-1 and TRBJ1-2; TRBD1 matches at 10 bases. The V gene end was trimmed by 5 bases and the J gene end by 5 bases; junction bases not matched to a gene: 5. Germline CDR1 and CDR2: MNHNS and SASEGT. The CDR3 extends over 14 amino acids.

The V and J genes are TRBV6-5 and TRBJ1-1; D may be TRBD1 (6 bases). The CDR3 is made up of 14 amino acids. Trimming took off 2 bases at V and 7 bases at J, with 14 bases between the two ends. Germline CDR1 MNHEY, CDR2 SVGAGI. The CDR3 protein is CASSYGSGAIEAFF. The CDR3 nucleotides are TGTGCCAGCAGTTACGGGTCAGGGGCCATTGAAGCTTTCTTT.

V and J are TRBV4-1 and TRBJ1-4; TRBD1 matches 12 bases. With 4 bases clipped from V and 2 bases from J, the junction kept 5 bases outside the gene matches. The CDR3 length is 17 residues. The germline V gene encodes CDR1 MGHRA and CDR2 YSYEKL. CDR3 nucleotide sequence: TGCGCCAGCAGCCGGCCCGGGACAGGGGGCACTAATGAAAAACTGTTTTTT. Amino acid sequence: CASSRPGTGGTNEKLFF.

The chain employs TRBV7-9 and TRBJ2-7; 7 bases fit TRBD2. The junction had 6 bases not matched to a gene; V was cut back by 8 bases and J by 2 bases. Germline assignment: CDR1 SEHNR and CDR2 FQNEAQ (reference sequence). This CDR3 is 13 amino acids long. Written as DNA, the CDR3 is TGTGCCAGCTCTAACGGGAGGCCCTACGAGCAGTACTTC. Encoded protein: CASSNGRPYEQYF.

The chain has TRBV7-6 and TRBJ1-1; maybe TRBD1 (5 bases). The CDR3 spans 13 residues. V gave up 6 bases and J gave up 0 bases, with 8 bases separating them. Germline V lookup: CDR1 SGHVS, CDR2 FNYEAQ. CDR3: CASSLDMNTEAFF. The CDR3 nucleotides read TGTGCCAGCAGTCTGGACATGAACACTGAAGCTTTCTTT. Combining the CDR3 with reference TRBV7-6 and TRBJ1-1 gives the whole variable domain GAGVSQSPRYKVTKRGQDVALRCDPISGHVSLYWYRQALGQGPEFLTYFNYEAQQDKSGLPNDRFSAERPEGSISTLTIQRTEQRDSAMYRCASSLDMNTEAFFGQGTRLTVV.

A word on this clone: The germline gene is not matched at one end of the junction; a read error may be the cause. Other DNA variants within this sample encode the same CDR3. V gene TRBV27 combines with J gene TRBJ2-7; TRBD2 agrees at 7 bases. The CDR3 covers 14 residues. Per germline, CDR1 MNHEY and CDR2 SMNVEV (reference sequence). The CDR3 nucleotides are TGTGCCAGCAGCGTTACGAAGCGGGACTACGAGCAGTATTTC. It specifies CASSVTKRDYEQYF.

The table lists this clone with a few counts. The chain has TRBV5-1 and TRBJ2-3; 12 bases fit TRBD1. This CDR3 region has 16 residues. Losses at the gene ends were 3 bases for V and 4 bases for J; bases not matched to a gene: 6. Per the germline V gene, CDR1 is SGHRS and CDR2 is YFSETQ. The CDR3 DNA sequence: TGCGCCAGCAGCTGGGGGGACAGGGGGCAATCAGATACGCAGTATTTT. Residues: CASSWGDRGQSDTQYF.

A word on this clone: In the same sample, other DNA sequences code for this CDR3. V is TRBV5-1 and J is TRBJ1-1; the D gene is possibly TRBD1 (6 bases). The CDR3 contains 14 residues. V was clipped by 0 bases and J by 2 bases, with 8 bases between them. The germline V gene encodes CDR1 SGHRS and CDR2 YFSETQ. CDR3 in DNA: TGCGCCAGCAGCTTGGACAGGGCAAACACTGAAGCTTTCTTT. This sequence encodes CASSLDRANTEAFF.

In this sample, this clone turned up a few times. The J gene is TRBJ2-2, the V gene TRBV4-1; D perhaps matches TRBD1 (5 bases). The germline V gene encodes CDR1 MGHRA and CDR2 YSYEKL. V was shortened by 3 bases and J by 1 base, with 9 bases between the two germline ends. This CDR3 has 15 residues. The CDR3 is CASSQRTLNTGELFF. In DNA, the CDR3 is TGCGCCAGCAGCCAGCGGACACTGAACACCGGGGAGCTGTTTTTT.

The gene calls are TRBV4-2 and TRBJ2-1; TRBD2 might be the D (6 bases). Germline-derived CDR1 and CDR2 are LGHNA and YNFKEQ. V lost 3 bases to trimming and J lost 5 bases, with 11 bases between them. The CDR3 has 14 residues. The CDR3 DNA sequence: TGTGCCAGCAGCCACGGGACTGGTGACAATGAGCAGTTCTTC. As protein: CASSHGTGDNEQFF.

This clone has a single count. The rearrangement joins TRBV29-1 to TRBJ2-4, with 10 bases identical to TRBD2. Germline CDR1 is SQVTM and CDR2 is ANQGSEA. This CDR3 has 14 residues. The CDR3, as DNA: TGCAGTGGAGCTAGCGGGAGAGGGCGGAACATTCAGTACTTC. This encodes CSGASGRGRNIQYF.

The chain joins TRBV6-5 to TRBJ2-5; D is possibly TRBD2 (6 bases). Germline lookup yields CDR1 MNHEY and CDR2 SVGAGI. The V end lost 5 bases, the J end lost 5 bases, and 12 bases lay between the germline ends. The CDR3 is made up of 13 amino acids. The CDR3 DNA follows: TGTGCCAGCAGTGAGCCTAGCGTCGAGACCCAGTACTTC. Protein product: CASSEPSVETQYF.

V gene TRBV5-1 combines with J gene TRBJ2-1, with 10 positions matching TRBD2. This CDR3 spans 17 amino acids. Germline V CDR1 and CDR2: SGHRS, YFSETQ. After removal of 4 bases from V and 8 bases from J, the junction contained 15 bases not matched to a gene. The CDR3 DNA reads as TGCGCCAGCAGCCTCGGGAGGCGGACTAGCGGTTTGGATGAGCAGTTCTTC. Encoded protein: CASSLGRRTSGLDEQFF.

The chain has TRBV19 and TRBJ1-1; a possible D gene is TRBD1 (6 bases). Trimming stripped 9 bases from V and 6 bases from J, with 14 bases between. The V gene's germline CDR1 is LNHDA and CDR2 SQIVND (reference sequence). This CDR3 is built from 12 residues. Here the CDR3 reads CASRNRVAEAFF. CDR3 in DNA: TGTGCCAGCCGTAACAGGGTGGCTGAAGCTTTCTTT.

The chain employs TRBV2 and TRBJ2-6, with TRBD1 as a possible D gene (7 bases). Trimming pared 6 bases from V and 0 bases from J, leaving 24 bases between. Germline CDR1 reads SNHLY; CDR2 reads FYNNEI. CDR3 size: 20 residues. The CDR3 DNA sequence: TGTGCCAGCAGGGCGGGACAGTACCTAAGCCACGACTCTGGGGCCAACGTCCTGACTTTC. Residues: CASRAGQYLSHDSGANVLTF.

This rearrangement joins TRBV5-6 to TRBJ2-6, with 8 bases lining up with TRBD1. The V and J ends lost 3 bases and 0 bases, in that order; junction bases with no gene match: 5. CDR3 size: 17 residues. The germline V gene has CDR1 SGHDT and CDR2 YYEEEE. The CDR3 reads CASSSYRGSSGANVLTF. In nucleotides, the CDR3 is TGTGCCAGCAGCTCATACAGGGGGAGCTCTGGGGCCAACGTCCTGACTTTC.

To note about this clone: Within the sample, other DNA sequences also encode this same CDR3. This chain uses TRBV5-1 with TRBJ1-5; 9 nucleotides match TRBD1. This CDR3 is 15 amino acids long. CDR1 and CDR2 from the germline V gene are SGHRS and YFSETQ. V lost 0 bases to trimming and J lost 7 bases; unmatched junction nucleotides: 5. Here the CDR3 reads CASSLGGTGGQPQHF. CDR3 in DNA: TGCGCCAGCAGCTTGGGGGGTACAGGGGGCCAGCCCCAGCATTTT.

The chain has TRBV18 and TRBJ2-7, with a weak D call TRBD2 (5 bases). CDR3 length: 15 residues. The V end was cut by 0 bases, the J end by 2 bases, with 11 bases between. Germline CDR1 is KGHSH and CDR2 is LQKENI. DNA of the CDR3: TGTGCCAGCTCACCACCTCCGGGATTGCCCTACGAGCAGTACTTC. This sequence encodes CASSPPPGLPYEQYF. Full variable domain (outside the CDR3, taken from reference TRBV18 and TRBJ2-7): NAGVMQNPRHLVRRRGQEARLRCSPMKGHSHVYWYRQLPEEGLKFMVYLQKENIIDESGMPKERFSAEFPKEGPSILRIQQVVRGDSAAYFCASSPPPGLPYEQYFGPGTRLTVT.

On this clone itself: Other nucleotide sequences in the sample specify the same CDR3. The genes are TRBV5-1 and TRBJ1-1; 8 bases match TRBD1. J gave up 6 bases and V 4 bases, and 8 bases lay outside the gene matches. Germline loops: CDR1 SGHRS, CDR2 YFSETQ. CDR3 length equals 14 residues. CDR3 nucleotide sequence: TGCGCCAGCAGCCCCCCCTCACAGGGGGCTGAAGCTTTCTTT. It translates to CASSPPSQGAEAFF.

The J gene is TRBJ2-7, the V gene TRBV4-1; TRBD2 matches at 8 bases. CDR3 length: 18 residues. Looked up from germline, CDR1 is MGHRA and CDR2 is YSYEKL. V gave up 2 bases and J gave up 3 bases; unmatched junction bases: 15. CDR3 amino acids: CASSQSLVGLAGFYEQYF. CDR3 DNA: TGCGCCAGCAGCCAATCCCTCGTGGGCCTAGCGGGTTTCTACGAGCAGTACTTC.

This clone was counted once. This CDR3 is CASSEWAGPTYGYTF. CDR3 coding DNA: TGTGCCAGCAGTGAGTGGGCGGGACCTACCTATGGCTACACCTTC. V and J are TRBV2 and TRBJ1-2; D is perhaps TRBD1 (5 bases). The CDR3 runs to 15 residues. Germline lookup yields CDR1 SNHLY and CDR2 FYNNEI. Trimming shortened V by 3 bases and J by 4 bases, and 15 bases separated the two germline ends.

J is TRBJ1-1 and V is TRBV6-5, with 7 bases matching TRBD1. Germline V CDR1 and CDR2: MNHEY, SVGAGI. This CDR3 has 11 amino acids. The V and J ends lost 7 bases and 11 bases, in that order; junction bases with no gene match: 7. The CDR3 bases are TGTGCCAGCACCTATACAGGGGTGGCTTTCTTT. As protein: CASTYTGVAFF.

CDR3 DNA: TGCGCCAGCACCGGGAGGGGGGGGGTAGCGGGAGCGGGGGAGACCCAGTACTTC. It is translated as CASTGRGGVAGAGETQYF. The rearrangement joins TRBV4-1 to TRBJ2-5, with 9 bases that match TRBD2. V lost 7 bases, J lost 5 bases, and 20 bases stayed unmatched. Per germline, CDR1 MGHRA and CDR2 YSYEKL. The CDR3 has 18 residues.

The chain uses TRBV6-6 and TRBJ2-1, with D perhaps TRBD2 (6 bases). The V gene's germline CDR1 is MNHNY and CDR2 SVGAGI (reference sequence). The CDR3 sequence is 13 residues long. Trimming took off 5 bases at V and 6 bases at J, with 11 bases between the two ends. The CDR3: CASSPLAINEQFF. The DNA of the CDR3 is TGTGCCAGCAGTCCACTAGCTATCAATGAGCAGTTCTTC.

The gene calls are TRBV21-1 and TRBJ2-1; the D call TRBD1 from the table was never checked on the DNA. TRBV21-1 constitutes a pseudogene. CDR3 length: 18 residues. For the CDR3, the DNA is TGTGCCAGCAGCAAAGCCCCCCAGGGGGCGAGTACCTACAATGAGCAGTTCTTC. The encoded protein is CASSKAPQGASTYNEQFF.

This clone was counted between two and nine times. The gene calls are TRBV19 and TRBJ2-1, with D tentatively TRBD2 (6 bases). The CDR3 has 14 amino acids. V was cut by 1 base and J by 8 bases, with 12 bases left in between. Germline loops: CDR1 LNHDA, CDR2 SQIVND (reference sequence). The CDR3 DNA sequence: TGTGCCAGTAGTATAGGACTAGTGGTAGATGAGCAGTTCTTC. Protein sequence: CASSIGLVVDEQFF.